This is a list of T cell receptor beta chains from one sample in a study of regulatory T cells in long-lasting Graves disease. TCRdb reprocessed the multiplex PCR reads with MiXCR, giving one entry per CDR3 protein. This sample has around 510,000 distinct CDR3 sequences, with less than 25% found just once. The input for sequencing was peripheral blood mononuclear cells (PBMCs), taken when the disease was refractory, from a patient treated with antithyroid drugs. The receptors here all came from a female donor with Graves disease. Each CDR3 is given with its conserved first and last residue. The order of the fields is J gene, clone size, D gene, V gene, CDR3 DNA, CDR3 protein. The D gene is left open where the match is weak. Clone sizes are given selectively: once, few, many, or a class where the clone is expanded.

J gene: TRBJ2-2
clone size: .
D gene: .
V gene: TRBV4-3
CDR3 DNA: TGCGCCAGCAGCCAAGATCAGGGTACGAACACCGGGGAGCTGTTTTTT
CDR3 protein: CASSQDQGTNTGELFF

J gene: TRBJ2-7
clone size: few
D gene: .
V gene: TRBV5-1
CDR3 DNA: TGCGCCAGCAGTCCGGCCAAGGGCTTAAACTACGAGCAGTACTTC
CDR3 protein: CASSPAKGLNYEQYF

J gene: TRBJ2-7
clone size: many
D gene: .
V gene: TRBV2
CDR3 DNA: TGTGCCAGCAGTGTACAGGGCTACGAGCAGTACTTC
CDR3 protein: CASSVQGYEQYF

J gene: TRBJ1-1
clone size: few
D gene: TRBD1
V gene: TRBV10-1
CDR3 DNA: TGTGCCATCAGTGGGGGGACAGGTGAAGCTTTCTTT
CDR3 protein: CAISGGTGEAFF

J gene: TRBJ2-2
clone size: many
D gene: TRBD1
V gene: TRBV7-9
CDR3 DNA: TGTGCCAGCAGTAGTCCGGGACAGGGGCGTATCGGGGAGCTGTTTTTT
CDR3 protein: CASSSPGQGRIGELFF

J gene: TRBJ1-3
clone size: .
D gene: TRBD1
V gene: TRBV2
CDR3 DNA: TGTGCCAGCAGTAGGGACAGGGTTAACGTGTCTGGAAACACCATATATTTT
CDR3 protein: CASSRDRVNVSGNTIYF

J gene: TRBJ2-2
clone size: .
D gene: .
V gene: TRBV3-1
CDR3 DNA: TGTGCCAGCAGCCCCCGGGACACCAGCGGGGCCGGGGAGCTGTTTTTT
CDR3 protein: CASSPRDTSGAGELFF

J gene: TRBJ2-5
clone size: many
D gene: TRBD1
V gene: TRBV15
CDR3 DNA: TGTGCCACCACCGAGACCTCAGGGGGAGAGACCCAGTACTTC
CDR3 protein: CATTETSGGETQYF

J gene: TRBJ2-7
clone size: few
D gene: TRBD1
V gene: TRBV18
CDR3 DNA: TGTGCCAGCTCACCATTCAGGGGGTTGACCTACGAGCAGTACTTC
CDR3 protein: CASSPFRGLTYEQYF

J gene: TRBJ2-7
clone size: many
D gene: .
V gene: TRBV11-2
CDR3 DNA: TGTGCCAGCAGCCTCCGTAGATACTACGAGCAGTACTTC
CDR3 protein: CASSLRRYYEQYF

J gene: TRBJ1-2
clone size: .
D gene: .
V gene: TRBV29-1
CDR3 DNA: TGCAGCGTTGATAGAGGACCCTATGGCTACACCTTC
CDR3 protein: CSVDRGPYGYTF

J gene: TRBJ2-7
clone size: few
D gene: .
V gene: TRBV20-1
CDR3 DNA: TGCAGTGCTAGAGGGGTGGACAGCTCCTACGAGCAGTACTTC
CDR3 protein: CSARGVDSSYEQYF

J gene: TRBJ2-7
clone size: many
D gene: TRBD2
V gene: TRBV27
CDR3 DNA: TGTGCCAGCAGTTTATGGACTAGCGGGAGGGCCGGTGAGCAGTACTTC
CDR3 protein: CASSLWTSGRAGEQYF

J gene: TRBJ2-7
clone size: few
D gene: .
V gene: TRBV14
CDR3 DNA: TGTGCCAGCAGCCCACGACACCTCTACGAGCAGTACTTC
CDR3 protein: CASSPRHLYEQYF

J gene: TRBJ2-5
clone size: .
D gene: TRBD2
V gene: TRBV20-1
CDR3 DNA: TGCAGTGCTGAGACAAGCGGGAGCAGTCGGGAGACCCAGTACTTC
CDR3 protein: CSAETSGSSRETQYF

J gene: TRBJ2-7
clone size: many
D gene: .
V gene: TRBV12-5
CDR3 DNA: TGTGCTACCTCTTGGGACGGTTCCCACGAGCAGTACTTC
CDR3 protein: CATSWDGSHEQYF

J gene: TRBJ2-7
clone size: many
D gene: .
V gene: TRBV7-2
CDR3 DNA: TGTGCCAGCAGCTACGGGGGACAGAGCTACGAGCAGTACTTC
CDR3 protein: CASSYGGQSYEQYF

J gene: TRBJ2-5
clone size: .
D gene: TRBD1
V gene: TRBV4-1
CDR3 DNA: TGCGCCAGCAGCCAAGATACAGGGGCCACCGGAGAGACCCAGTACTTC
CDR3 protein: CASSQDTGATGETQYF

J gene: TRBJ2-7
clone size: few
D gene: TRBD2
V gene: TRBV18
CDR3 DNA: TGTGCCAGCTCACGGGACTATCCCCAGCAGTACTTC
CDR3 protein: CASSRDYPQQYF

J gene: TRBJ2-2
clone size: .
D gene: .
V gene: TRBV7-3
CDR3 DNA: TGTGCCAGCAGCTTAAGACTCGGGGAGCTGTTTTTT
CDR3 protein: CASSLRLGELFF

J gene: TRBJ2-5
clone size: many
D gene: .
V gene: TRBV12-3/TRBV12-4
CDR3 DNA: TGTGCCAGCAGTTTGAGTGGGGGCGTTAAGGAGACCCAGTACTTC
CDR3 protein: CASSLSGGVKETQYF

J gene: TRBJ1-2
clone size: .
D gene: .
V gene: TRBV9
CDR3 DNA: TGTGCCAGCAGCGTAGTCTTGGGAGGGGCGGACTATGGCTACACCTTC
CDR3 protein: CASSVVLGGADYGYTF

J gene: TRBJ2-7
clone size: many
D gene: TRBD2
V gene: TRBV11-2
CDR3 DNA: TGTGCCAGTAGCGGGGGTCGGTACGAGCAGTACTTC
CDR3 protein: CASSGGRYEQYF

J gene: TRBJ2-2
clone size: .
D gene: .
V gene: TRBV27
CDR3 DNA: TGTGCCAGCAGTTTGCCGGGTGTGGGGTTGGCCGGGGAGCTGTTTTTT
CDR3 protein: CASSLPGVGLAGELFF

J gene: TRBJ2-7
clone size: many
D gene: TRBD2
V gene: TRBV6-9
CDR3 DNA: TGTGCCAGCAGTTACGGACTAGCGGCCGAGCAGTACTTC
CDR3 protein: CASSYGLAAEQYF

J gene: TRBJ2-7
clone size: .
D gene: TRBD2
V gene: TRBV5-1
CDR3 DNA: TGCGCCAGCAGCCCGGGAGGCTTTCCCTACGAGCAGTACTTC
CDR3 protein: CASSPGGFPYEQYF

J gene: TRBJ2-2
clone size: few
D gene: .
V gene: TRBV7-3
CDR3 DNA: TGTGCCAGCAGCCAGGGATCGGGCGGGGAGCTGTTTTTT
CDR3 protein: CASSQGSGGELFF

J gene: TRBJ2-5
clone size: .
D gene: TRBD2
V gene: TRBV13
CDR3 DNA: TGTGCCAGCAGCATAGAGTCTAGCGGGAATGAGACCCAGTACTTC
CDR3 protein: CASSIESSGNETQYF

J gene: TRBJ1-1
clone size: .
D gene: .
V gene: TRBV7-2
CDR3 DNA: TGTGCCAGCAGCTTTCGGGACACGAACACTGAAGCTTTCTTT
CDR3 protein: CASSFRDTNTEAFF

J gene: TRBJ1-4
clone size: many
D gene: .
V gene: TRBV28
CDR3 DNA: TGTGCCAGCAGACCCCTCGGTAGGGGGGGGCCTAATGAAAAACTGTTTTTT
CDR3 protein: CASRPLGRGGPNEKLFF

J gene: TRBJ2-7
clone size: few
D gene: TRBD2
V gene: TRBV7-3
CDR3 DNA: TGTGCCAGCAGGACTGTGGGACTAGCGGGCAAATTCTCCTACGAGCAGTACTTC
CDR3 protein: CASRTVGLAGKFSYEQYF

J gene: TRBJ1-3
clone size: .
D gene: TRBD1
V gene: TRBV5-1
CDR3 DNA: TGCGCCAGCAGTCACAGGGGTCTTACTGGAAACACCATATATTTT
CDR3 protein: CASSHRGLTGNTIYF

J gene: TRBJ2-2
clone size: few
D gene: TRBD2
V gene: TRBV3-1
CDR3 DNA: TGTGCCAGCAGCCAAGATCTACTAGCGTACTACACCGGGGAGCTGTTTTTT
CDR3 protein: CASSQDLLAYYTGELFF

J gene: TRBJ2-7
clone size: .
D gene: .
V gene: TRBV5-6
CDR3 DNA: TGTGCCAGCAGCTTGGGCCAGGTGCAAGGGGGTCAGCAGTACTTC
CDR3 protein: CASSLGQVQGGQQYF

J gene: TRBJ2-7
clone size: few
D gene: TRBD2
V gene: TRBV5-5
CDR3 DNA: TGTGCCAGCAGAACTATAGCGGGAGGGGCCTACGAGCAGTACTTC
CDR3 protein: CASRTIAGGAYEQYF

J gene: TRBJ2-5
clone size: many
D gene: TRBD2
V gene: TRBV12-3/TRBV12-4
CDR3 DNA: TGTGCCAGCCGTCGACTAGCGGAAACGGAGACCCAGTACTTC
CDR3 protein: CASRRLAETETQYF

J gene: TRBJ2-2
clone size: .
D gene: TRBD1
V gene: TRBV6-5
CDR3 DNA: TGTGCCAGCAGTTTACAGGGGGGTAGCGGGGAGCTGTTTTTT
CDR3 protein: CASSLQGGSGELFF

J gene: TRBJ1-6
clone size: .
D gene: .
V gene: TRBV10-3
CDR3 DNA: TGTGCCATCAGACCTCTAGGAAATTCACCCCTCCACTTT
CDR3 protein: CAIRPLGNSPLHF

J gene: TRBJ2-1
clone size: few
D gene: TRBD1
V gene: TRBV7-7
CDR3 DNA: TGTGCTAGCAGCTTAGTTCAGGGGGCATACAATGAGCAGTTCTTC
CDR3 protein: CASSLVQGAYNEQFF